The 20 T cell receptor beta chains in this list originate from one sample, sequenced in a study of cytomegalovirus exposure and HLA in healthy donors. It was with 60 Vbeta and 13 Jbeta primers that the PCR ran. Profiling relied on immunoSEQ multiplex PCR, and the TCRdb table lists in-frame clones only, not all of them. The data contain approximately 190,000 clones, around 88% of them seen just once; the ten biggest clones take up about 1.8%. Sequenced material: PBMCs. The receptors here all came from a man aged 35-49 years in good health and CMV-seropositive.

The rearrangement links TRBV11-2 to TRBJ1-2; D is unresolved. CDR1 is SGHAT and CDR2 is FQNNGV in the germline V gene. This CDR3 comprises 16 residues. Between the trimmed V and J ends, which lost 2 bases and 2 bases, there was a span of 15 bases. The DNA of the CDR3 is TGTGCCAGCAGCTTATTGTCCGGGAACACAAACTATGGCTACACCTTC. Its translation: CASSLLSGNTNYGYTF.

The chain combines TRBV9 with TRBJ2-7; 8 nucleotides align to TRBD2. Germline values: CDR1 SGDLS, CDR2 YYNGEE. The CDR3 sequence is 15 residues long. J was trimmed by 4 bases and V by 3 bases; bases with no gene match: 9. Here the CDR3 reads CASSGFSGIGYEQYF. CDR3 DNA: TGTGCCAGCAGCGGATTTAGCGGGATTGGGTACGAGCAGTACTTC.

The V and J genes are TRBV27 and TRBJ2-1, with D possibly TRBD1 on 5 matching bases. The CDR3 contains 15 residues. The germline gives CDR1 MNHEY, CDR2 SMNVEV (reference sequence). The ends were cut back, 0 bases at V and 9 bases at J, with 15 bases in the middle. The CDR3 is CASSLSLGQATEQFF. In DNA form, the CDR3 reads TGTGCCAGCAGTTTATCATTGGGGCAGGCGACTGAGCAGTTCTTC.

The chain links TRBV15 to TRBJ2-7, with D possibly matching TRBD2 (7 bases). CDR1 is LNHNV, CDR2 YYDKDF, per germline (reference sequence). This CDR3 comprises 15 residues. V was clipped by 3 bases and J by 1 base, with 13 bases between them. CDR3 nucleotide sequence: TGTGCCACCAGCAGGCGAGGGGGGGAGTCCTACGAGCAGTACTTC. It specifies CATSRRGGESYEQYF.

The chain links TRBV19 to TRBJ1-2; perhaps TRBD1 as D (6 bases). This CDR3 is built from 15 residues. V was trimmed by 3 bases and J by 5 bases, leaving 16 bases between them. Germline V gives CDR1 LNHDA, CDR2 SQIVND (reference sequence). The CDR3 DNA is TGTGCCAGTAGTATTTCTCAGGGGAATCGGTATGGCTACACCTTC. It encodes CASSISQGNRYGYTF.

This clone was found a few times. The V gene is TRBV6-1, the J gene TRBJ2-1, with 9 nucleotides matching TRBD1. The CDR3 length is 15 residues. V lost 0 bases, J lost 10 bases, and 7 bases stayed unmatched. CDR1 is MNHNS, CDR2 SASEGT, per germline. The CDR3 sequence is CASSEAGTGFREQFF. The CDR3 DNA is TGTGCCAGCAGTGAAGCCGGGACAGGGTTCCGAGAGCAGTTCTTC.

This clone was detected only a few times. The CDR3, as DNA: TGTGCCAGCAGTAGCGGGACAACGGATAAAAAACTGTTTTTT. The encoded protein is CASSSGTTDKKLFF. This rearrangement joins TRBV6-1 to TRBJ1-4, with D maybe TRBD1 (6 bases). This CDR3 has 14 residues. V lost 5 bases and J 9 bases, leaving 16 bases between the germline ends. Germline CDR1 reads MNHNS; CDR2 reads SASEGT.

In this sample, this clone turned up once. The chain uses TRBV11-3 and TRBJ2-1; TRBD2 matches 13 bases. The ends lost 0 bases at V and 10 bases at J; junction bases unmatched: 9. Per the germline V gene, CDR1 is SGHNT and CDR2 is YENEEA. This CDR3 spans 17 amino acids. The chain's CDR3 is CASSLDTGTSGAHEQFF. CDR3 DNA sequence: TGTGCCAGCAGCTTAGATACCGGGACTAGCGGGGCCCACGAGCAGTTCTTC.

CDR3 sequence: CASSEGQGSEQYF. CDR3 nucleotide sequence: TGTGCCAGTAGTGAGGGACAGGGAAGCGAGCAGTACTTC. The chain couples TRBV19 to TRBJ2-7; 9 bases match TRBD1. This CDR3 is built from 13 residues. J gave up 6 bases and V 5 bases, and 5 bases lay outside the gene matches. Germline V gene lookup returns CDR1 LNHDA and CDR2 SQIVND (reference sequence).

The chain combines TRBV27 with TRBJ2-1; 9 nucleotides align to TRBD1. CDR1 is MNHEY, CDR2 SMNVEV, per germline (reference sequence). V lost 3 bases, J lost 4 bases, and 16 bases stayed unmatched. The CDR3 is made up of 19 amino acids. The CDR3 nucleotides read TGTGCCAGCAGTTTGGGGCTTGGAGGGAGGACAGGGGTGTACAATGAGCAGTTCTTC. It is translated as CASSLGLGGRTGVYNEQFF.

CDR3 bases: TGTGCCAGCAGTGAACGGGGGGCGGGACGTTACGAGCAGTACTTC. This encodes CASSERGAGRYEQYF. The chain employs TRBV25-1 and TRBJ2-7; perhaps TRBD2 as D (7 bases). This CDR3 region has 15 residues. CDR1 MGHDK and CDR2 SYGVNS come from the germline V gene. Trimming stripped 2 bases from V and 4 bases from J, with 15 bases between.

This clone is a singleton in its sample. The chain is built from TRBV4-1 and TRBJ2-3, with TRBD1 matching 10 bases. CDR3 length: 16 residues. Germline CDR1 and CDR2: MGHRA and YSYEKL. The ends lost 3 bases at V and 2 bases at J; junction bases unmatched: 5. The CDR3 DNA follows: TGCGCCAGCAGCCAGTCGGACAGGGGGTCCACAGATACGCAGTATTTT. The encoded protein is CASSQSDRGSTDTQYF.

V usage is TRBV15 and J usage is TRBJ1-2; D gene ambiguous. The V and J ends lost 1 base and 8 bases respectively, with 11 bases between them. The CDR3 covers 13 residues. From germline, CDR1 is LNHNV and CDR2 YYDKDF (reference sequence). DNA of the CDR3: TGTGCCACCAGCAGAGGGGTGGGAGCCGGCTACACCTTC. Protein sequence: CATSRGVGAGYTF.

The V and J genes are TRBV28 and TRBJ1-4, with TRBD1 matching 7 bases. CDR1 MDHEN and CDR2 SYDVKM come from the germline V gene. This CDR3 contains 14 residues. J lost 5 bases, V lost 4 bases, and 4 bases had no gene match. The CDR3, as DNA: TGTGCCAGCAGTTCGGGACAGAAGAATGAAAAACTGTTTTTT. This codes for CASSSGQKNEKLFF. The entire variable domain, with the rest obtained from reference TRBV28 and TRBJ1-4, is as follows: DVKVTQSSRYLVKRTGEKVFLECVQDMDHENMFWYRQDPGLGLRLIYFSYDVKMKEKGDIPEGYSVSREKKERFSLILESASTNQTSMYLCASSSGQKNEKLFFGSGTQLSVL.

The chain links TRBV18 to TRBJ1-2; tentative D call: TRBD1 (5 bases). This CDR3 is built from 14 residues. V dropped 3 bases and J dropped 5 bases, with 13 bases sitting between them. Germline lookup yields CDR1 KGHSH and CDR2 LQKENI. The CDR3 coding sequence is TGTGCCAGCTCACCCCGACAGAAACTTTATGGCTACACCTTC. This translates into CASSPRQKLYGYTF.

This clone was found once. The chain carries TRBV19 and TRBJ1-4, with TRBD1 identical over 9 bases. Germline values: CDR1 LNHDA, CDR2 SQIVND (reference sequence). The CDR3 has 14 residues. Trimming took 5 bases from V and 8 from J; bases not matched to a gene: 6. The CDR3 loop reads CASSGPGQGEKLFF. The CDR3 region has the DNA TGTGCCAGTAGTGGACCGGGACAGGGAGAAAAACTGTTTTTT. The full variable domain, completed using reference TRBV19 and TRBJ1-4, is DGGITQSPKYLFRKEGQNVTLSCEQNLNHDAMYWYRQDPGQGLRLIYYSQIVNDFQKGDIAEGYSVSREKKESFPLTVTSAQKNPTAFYLCASSGPGQGEKLFFGSGTQLSVL.

The genes are TRBV25-1 and TRBJ1-3, with D uncertain. Trimming took 1 base from V and 11 from J, leaving 12 bases between them. Per the germline V gene, CDR1 is MGHDK and CDR2 is SYGVNS. The CDR3 consists of 13 residues. The chain's CDR3 is CASSEWVGMAIYF. In DNA form, the CDR3 reads TGTGCCAGCAGTGAATGGGTCGGGATGGCCATATATTTT.

This chain connects TRBV5-1 to TRBJ2-7; 9 positions match TRBD1. Germline values: CDR1 SGHRS, CDR2 YFSETQ. The CDR3 is 16 residues long. Trimming took 0 bases from V and 4 from J; bases not matched to a gene: 8. CDR3 nucleotides: TGCGCCAGCAGCTTGGCCACAGGGGGCGGGTTATACGAGCAGTACTTC. This encodes CASSLATGGGLYEQYF.

Turning to this clone: Other DNA sequences from this sample encode an identical CDR3 as well. This chain connects TRBV9 to TRBJ2-1; the match to TRBD2 covers 13 bases. The CDR3 covers 15 residues. CDR1 and CDR2 (germline): SGDLS, YYNGEE. V shed 0 bases, J shed 6 bases, and the junction held 0 bases outside the gene matches. The CDR3 is CASSVGLAGGNEQFF. For the CDR3, the DNA is TGTGCCAGCAGCGTAGGACTAGCGGGAGGCAATGAGCAGTTCTTC.

V usage is TRBV5-1 and J usage is TRBJ2-1; 7 positions agree with TRBD2. CDR3 length: 18 amino acids. With 0 bases clipped from V and 8 bases from J, the junction kept 17 bases outside the gene matches. Looked up from germline, CDR1 is SGHRS and CDR2 is YFSETQ. As DNA, the CDR3 is TGCGCCAGCAGCTTGGCCGGGGGAGGGTTCGCCAATGGGGATGAGCAGTTCTTC. Its translation is CASSLAGGGFANGDEQFF. The whole variable domain, remainder taken from reference TRBV5-1 and TRBJ2-1, is KAGVTQTPRYLIKTRGQQVTLSCSPISGHRSVSWYQQTPGQGLQFLFEYFSETQRNKGNFPGRFSGRQFSNSRSEMNVSTLELGDSALYLCASSLAGGGFANGDEQFFGPGTRLTVL.